These 24 T cell receptor beta chains were sequenced from one sample in a study of OX40 agonist ivuxolimab in advanced cancers. Some clones are missing from TCRdb's copy, which holds only in-frame ones; the method was immunoSEQ multiplex PCR. The profile shows 13,000 to 15,000 clones, roughly three quarters of them singletons. The sequencing here drew on CD4+ or CD8+ T cells sorted from blood, taken in a trial of the OX40 agonist ivuxolimab. Source of these receptors: an adult with an advanced solid tumor such as melanoma, head and neck, liver or kidney cancer.

The J gene is TRBJ2-6, the V gene TRBV27, with D possibly being TRBD1 (6 bases). V dropped 1 base and J dropped 2 bases, with 9 bases sitting between them. The CDR3 length is 16 residues. From germline, CDR1 is MNHEY and CDR2 SMNVEV (reference sequence). The CDR3 DNA is TGTGCCAGCAGTTTATACGCAGGGGCTGGGGCCAACGTCCTGACTTTC. Encoded protein: CASSLYAGAGANVLTF.

This clone was detected only a few times. This chain links TRBV5-5 with TRBJ2-1; D may be TRBD1 or TRBD2 (5 bases each). V gave up 4 bases and J gave up 9 bases, with 14 bases separating them. Germline V gene sequence: CDR1 SGHKS, CDR2 YYEKEE (reference sequence). The CDR3 totals 13 residues. CDR3 DNA: TGTGCCAGCAGCCCCATGAGGGGTGGTGAGCAGTTCTTC. As protein: CASSPMRGGEQFF.

This chain connects TRBV27 to TRBJ1-1; D is perhaps TRBD1 (6 bases). There are 14 residues in the CDR3. V shed 2 bases and J shed 0 bases, with 7 bases lying between them. Per germline, CDR1 MNHEY and CDR2 SMNVEV (reference sequence). CDR3 sequence reads: CASSLGQMNTEAFF. In nucleotides, the CDR3 is TGTGCCAGCAGTTTAGGACAGATGAACACTGAAGCTTTCTTT.

The chain is built from TRBV27 and TRBJ2-7; no definite D call. This CDR3 comprises 13 residues. Between the trimmed V and J ends, which lost 2 bases and 0 bases, there was a span of 5 bases. CDR1 is MNHEY, CDR2 SMNVEV, per germline (reference sequence). CDR3 sequence reads: CASSLESSYEQYF. The CDR3, as DNA: TGTGCCAGCAGTTTAGAGAGCTCCTACGAGCAGTACTTC.

The rearrangement links TRBV10-1 to TRBJ1-3, with TRBD1 as a possible D gene (5 bases). CDR1 and CDR2 (germline): WNHNN, SYGVQD (reference sequence). Trimming left V 5 bases short and J 0 bases short, with 11 bases between. The CDR3 is 15 residues long. CDR3 nucleotides: TGCGCCAGCAGTCAAGGACAAAGCTCTGGAAACACCATATATTTT. It specifies CASSQGQSSGNTIYF.

The chain links TRBV4-2 to TRBJ1-2; D is unresolved. The CDR3 has 15 amino acids. Trimming took 4 bases from V and 5 from J, leaving 17 bases between them. CDR1 and CDR2 from the germline V gene are LGHNA and YNFKEQ. CDR3 loop: CASSPHQTQRYGYTF. DNA for the CDR3: TGTGCCAGCAGCCCCCACCAAACGCAAAGGTATGGCTACACCTTC.

The V call is TRBV12-1, the J call TRBJ2-7; the table's D call TRBD1 went unverified against the DNA. TRBV12-1 corresponds to a pseudogene. This CDR3 has 14 amino acids. The CDR3 coding sequence is TGTGCCAGCAGCCCCACGGGACATGTTTACGAGCAGTACTTC. Translated, it gives CASSPTGHVYEQYF.

The chain couples TRBV7-2 to TRBJ2-1; TRBD1 matches at 7 bases. CDR3 length equals 14 residues. V dropped 4 bases and J dropped 3; count of bases not matched to a gene: 3. Germline V gene lookup returns CDR1 SGHTA and CDR2 FQGNSA. The CDR3 is CASSSGQSYNEQFF. CDR3 nucleotides: TGTGCCAGCAGCTCGGGACAGAGCTACAATGAGCAGTTCTTC.

V and J are TRBV18 and TRBJ2-1; TRBD1 is a possible D gene (5 bases). Germline V CDR1 and CDR2: KGHSH, LQKENI. CDR3 length equals 14 residues. The V gene lost 3 bases and the J gene lost 4 bases, with 10 bases spanning the gap. CDR3 nucleotide sequence: TGTGCCAGCTCACCCGAACAGGAGTACAATGAGCAGTTCTTC. Translation: CASSPEQEYNEQFF.

This rearrangement joins TRBV5-4 to TRBJ2-1; D may be TRBD2 (6 bases). Trimming took off 4 bases at V and 10 bases at J, with 21 bases between the two ends. CDR3 length: 15 residues. Germline lookup yields CDR1 SGHNT and CDR2 YYREEE (reference sequence). As DNA, the CDR3 is TGTGCCAGCAGCCCGGACGGGGGATTTAATCGGGAGCAGTTCTTC. Residues: CASSPDGGFNREQFF.

The chain recombines TRBV10-3 with TRBJ2-3; D is unclear. Trimming took off 11 bases at V and 0 bases at J, with 9 bases between the two ends. This CDR3 is built from 12 residues. Germline V lookup: CDR1 ENHRY, CDR2 SYGVKD. DNA for the CDR3: TGTGCCTCCGGTGAGAGCACAGATACGCAGTATTTT. This codes for CASGESTDTQYF.

The chain recombines TRBV4-2 with TRBJ1-1, with a possible D match to TRBD1 (5 bases). The CDR3 spans 16 residues. Germline V gene sequence: CDR1 LGHNA, CDR2 YNFKEQ. With 7 bases removed from V and 1 base from J, the gap between germline ends came to 19 bases. This CDR3 reads CASKKGQASQNTEAFF. The CDR3 DNA sequence: TGTGCCAGCAAGAAGGGGCAGGCCTCTCAGAACACTGAAGCTTTCTTT.

The chain has TRBV4-3 and TRBJ1-5; a weak D match, TRBD1 (5 bases). V was trimmed by 0 bases and J by 6 bases, leaving 15 bases between them. This CDR3 region has 16 residues. Germline CDR1 and CDR2: LGHNA and YSLEER. The CDR3 reads CASSQDGELGGQPQHF. In DNA form, the CDR3 reads TGCGCCAGCAGCCAAGATGGAGAGCTCGGGGGTCAGCCCCAGCATTTT.

The sample holds a few counts of this clone. J is TRBJ2-7 and V is TRBV5-5; 8 nucleotides line up with TRBD2. CDR1 is SGHKS and CDR2 is YYEKEE in the germline V gene (reference sequence). J gave up 7 bases and V 6 bases, and 15 bases lay outside the gene matches. This CDR3 region has 15 residues. The CDR3 sequence is CASTYWAGTSGEQYF. The CDR3 DNA reads TGTGCCAGCACCTATTGGGCCGGGACTAGTGGAGAGCAGTACTTC.

The chain recombines TRBV6-5 with TRBJ1-2; 8 bases are shared with TRBD1. Germline trimming cut 6 bases from V and 7 bases from J; bases unmatched to any gene: 13. The CDR3 contains 15 residues. Germline loops: CDR1 MNHEY, CDR2 SVGAGI. CDR3 in amino acids: CASSLNAGGEGGYTF. CDR3 DNA sequence: TGTGCCAGCAGCCTAAACGCAGGGGGCGAGGGTGGCTACACCTTC.

V is TRBV18 and J is TRBJ2-7; D gene uncertain. Germline loops: CDR1 KGHSH, CDR2 LQKENI. This CDR3 is built from 12 residues. Trimming pared 2 bases from V and 5 bases from J, leaving 7 bases between. CDR3 residues: CASSPVGNEQYF. CDR3 bases: TGTGCCAGCTCACCAGTGGGGAACGAGCAGTACTTC.

The gene calls are TRBV6-5 and TRBJ1-1; TRBD1 matches at 7 bases. The V gene's germline CDR1 is MNHEY and CDR2 SVGAGI. The CDR3 spans 14 residues. After removal of 2 bases from V and 5 bases from J, the junction contained 5 bases not matched to a gene. The CDR3 coding sequence is TGTGCCAGCAGTTACGAGGGGGCGCGGACTGAAGCTTTCTTT. Residues: CASSYEGARTEAFF.

A remark on this clone: This CDR3 is also generated by other DNA sequences in the sample. This rearrangement joins TRBV7-9 to TRBJ2-1; no reliable D call. The CDR3 contains 11 residues. Trimming took off 2 bases at V and 8 bases at J, with 4 bases between the two ends. Per the germline V gene, CDR1 is SEHNR and CDR2 is FQNEAQ (reference sequence). CDR3 residues: CASSLYDEQFF. The CDR3, as DNA: TGTGCCAGCAGCTTATACGATGAGCAGTTCTTC.

The chain recombines TRBV28 with TRBJ2-7; weak D call: TRBD1 (8 bases). The CDR3 is 15 residues long. Trimming pared 5 bases from V and 7 bases from J, leaving 21 bases between. CDR1 MDHEN and CDR2 SYDVKM come from the germline V gene. This CDR3 reads CASSTTGGDPKEQYF. Here the CDR3 DNA reads TGTGCCAGCAGTACAACAGGGGGGGACCCTAAGGAGCAGTACTTC.

The DNA of the CDR3 is TGTGCCAGCAGCCCGCGGTCGGGGGACAGACACACCGGGGAGCTGTTTTTT. Translation: CASSPRSGDRHTGELFF. V is TRBV7-9 and J is TRBJ2-2, with D possibly being TRBD1 (7 bases). This CDR3 region has 17 residues. Deletions cut 5 bases from V and 3 bases from J, with 19 bases between. Germline-derived CDR1 and CDR2 are SEHNR and FQNEAQ (reference sequence).

The chain employs TRBV30 and TRBJ1-3; D might be TRBD1 (6 bases). The germline gives CDR1 GTSNPN, CDR2 SVGIG (reference sequence). Between the trimmed V and J ends, which lost 2 bases and 3 bases, there was a span of 14 bases. The CDR3 runs to 15 residues. The CDR3: CAWSRGRGSGNTIYF. The CDR3 nucleotides are TGTGCCTGGAGTAGGGGCAGGGGAAGTGGAAACACCATATATTTT.

The chain links TRBV2 to TRBJ2-3, with D uncertain. The CDR3 spans 15 residues. V lost 0 bases, J lost 6 bases, and 13 bases lay in between. From germline, CDR1 is SNHLY and CDR2 FYNNEI. CDR3 sequence reads: CASSEATTLSDTQYF. CDR3 nucleotide sequence: TGTGCCAGCAGTGAAGCAACTACCTTAAGTGATACGCAGTATTTT.

This sequence joins TRBV9 and TRBJ1-1; the D gene is possibly TRBD1 (6 bases). The CDR3 extends over 14 amino acids. Trimming took 0 bases from V and 6 from J, leaving 12 bases between them. CDR1 is SGDLS, CDR2 YYNGEE, per germline. The CDR3 DNA sequence: TGTGCCAGCAGCGTAGGTATCGGGGGCCCTGAAGCTTTCTTT. Residues: CASSVGIGGPEAFF. Complete variable domain (other parts from reference TRBV9 and TRBJ1-1): DSGVTQTPKHLITATGQRVTLRCSPRSGDLSVYWYQQSLDQGLQFLIQYYNGEERAKGNILERFSAQQFPDLHSELNLSSLELGDSALYFCASSVGIGGPEAFFGQGTRLTVV.

The chain joins TRBV4-1 to TRBJ1-1, with TRBD1 matching 10 bases. Germline CDR1 reads MGHRA; CDR2 reads YSYEKL. This CDR3 is 12 amino acids long. After removal of 4 bases from V and 10 bases from J, the junction contained 3 bases not matched to a gene. In DNA, the CDR3 is TGCGCCAGCAGCCCAAGGACAGGGGGAGCTTTCTTT. Translation gives CASSPRTGGAFF.